These 24 T cell receptor beta chains share one sample of origin, sequenced in a study of OX40 agonist ivuxolimab in advanced cancers. Profiling relied on immunoSEQ multiplex PCR, and the TCRdb table lists in-frame clones only, not all of them. The sample consists of approximately 47,000 clones, about nine tenths of them appearing once. The source material was CD4+ or CD8+ T cells sorted from blood, sampled in a trial of the OX40 agonist ivuxolimab. The receptors derive from an adult with an advanced solid tumor such as melanoma, head and neck, liver or kidney cancer.

This chain uses TRBV13 with TRBJ1-1, with D uncertain. In germline, CDR1 is PRHDT, CDR2 FYEKMQ (reference sequence). Trimming shortened V by 8 bases and J by 3 bases, and 13 bases separated the two germline ends. The CDR3 contains 13 residues. Here the CDR3 DNA reads TGTGCCAGCGCCCTTGGGCATCACACTGAAGCTTTCTTT. Translation gives CASALGHHTEAFF.

The chain combines TRBV4-1 with TRBJ1-5, with D possibly being TRBD1 (5 bases). Trimming cost V 1 base and J 1 base, with 14 bases left between them. This CDR3 region has 17 residues. The V gene's germline CDR1 is MGHRA and CDR2 YSYEKL. The CDR3 sequence is CASSQARGTHSNQPQHF. The DNA for the CDR3 is TGCGCCAGCAGCCAAGCCCGGGGGACCCACAGCAATCAGCCCCAGCATTTT.

The chain recombines TRBV7-8 with TRBJ2-5, with D hard to call. The CDR3 spans 14 residues. Per germline, CDR1 SGHVS and CDR2 FQNEAQ. V lost 1 base, J lost 2 bases, and 8 bases lay in between. The CDR3 DNA follows: TGTGCCAGCAGCTTAGGCGCTAGACAAGAGACCCAGTACTTC. Translating it yields CASSLGARQETQYF.

About this clone: Other nucleotide sequences in the sample specify the same CDR3. The chain carries TRBV19 and TRBJ1-6, with TRBD1 as a possible D gene (5 bases). The CDR3 loop spans 14 amino acids. The V end was cut by 3 bases, the J end by 9 bases, with 12 bases between. Per the germline V gene, CDR1 is LNHDA and CDR2 is SQIVND (reference sequence). For the CDR3, the DNA is TGTGCCAGTAGTATGGGGGGTCTAGGTTCACCCCTCCACTTT. Amino acids: CASSMGGLGSPLHF.

The chain uses TRBV28 and TRBJ1-1; tentative D call: TRBD1 (5 bases). The germline V gene has CDR1 MDHEN and CDR2 SYDVKM. Trimming pared 3 bases from V and 3 bases from J, leaving 8 bases between. This CDR3 comprises 13 residues. The CDR3 spells CASSFQGDTEAFF. In DNA form, the CDR3 reads TGTGCCAGCAGTTTTCAGGGAGACACTGAAGCTTTCTTT. The full variable domain, its missing parts supplied by reference TRBV28 and TRBJ1-1, is DVKVTQSSRYLVKRTGEKVFLECVQDMDHENMFWYRQDPGLGLRLIYFSYDVKMKEKGDIPEGYSVSREKKERFSLILESASTNQTSMYLCASSFQGDTEAFFGQGTRLTVV.

The gene calls are TRBV21-1 and TRBJ2-5; the table names TRBD2, a call not compared with the DNA. TRBV21-1 is assigned pseudogene status. The CDR3 has 11 amino acids. Here the CDR3 reads CASSKVLVQYF. CDR3 nucleotide sequence: TGTGCCAGCAGCAAAGTCCTAGTCCAGTACTTC.

The chain employs TRBV28 and TRBJ2-5; 7 positions agree with TRBD2. The germline gives CDR1 MDHEN, CDR2 SYDVKM. The V gene end was trimmed by 4 bases and the J gene end by 2 bases; junction bases not matched to a gene: 7. This CDR3 comprises 15 residues. CDR3 bases: TGTGCCAGCAGTTCGCGGACTAGAAATCAAGAGACCCAGTACTTC. It encodes CASSSRTRNQETQYF.

The chain combines TRBV6-4 with TRBJ2-1; 14 positions agree with TRBD2. The length of the CDR3 is 16 residues. V lost 6 bases to trimming and J lost 2 bases; unmatched junction nucleotides: 3. Germline CDR1 reads MRHNA; CDR2 reads SNTAGT. The CDR3 loop is CASSMGLAGAYNEQFF. The CDR3 coding sequence is TGTGCCAGCAGCATGGGACTAGCGGGGGCCTACAATGAGCAGTTCTTC.

V is TRBV4-1 and J is TRBJ2-1; tentatively, D is TRBD1 (5 bases). The CDR3 is made up of 14 amino acids. Germline lookup yields CDR1 MGHRA and CDR2 YSYEKL. The V gene lost 0 bases and the J gene lost 6 bases, with 9 bases spanning the gap. The CDR3 DNA follows: TGCGCCAGCAGCCAAGACTATAGGGGCAATGAGCAGTTCTTC. This sequence encodes CASSQDYRGNEQFF.

This chain uses TRBV6-6 with TRBJ2-7; weak D call: TRBD1 (6 bases). CDR3 length equals 16 residues. Trimming shortened V by 2 bases and J by 2 bases, and 16 bases separated the two germline ends. The germline gives CDR1 MNHNY, CDR2 SVGAGI (reference sequence). The CDR3 region has the DNA TGTGCCAGCAGTTACCCAGGGGACCGAGCTACCTACGAGCAGTACTTC. Translated, it gives CASSYPGDRATYEQYF.

The rearrangement joins TRBV4-1 to TRBJ1-5; D gene unclear. Germline CDR1 reads MGHRA; CDR2 reads YSYEKL. The germline V and J ends were trimmed by 0 bases and 6 bases, with 12 bases remaining between them. The CDR3 runs 15 residues. The CDR3 DNA reads TGCGCCAGCAGCCAAGATCTGGGGTCGGGTCAGCCCCAGCATTTT. Translating gives CASSQDLGSGQPQHF.

The chain has TRBV27 and TRBJ2-2; possible D gene TRBD2, 6 bases. Trimming pared 7 bases from V and 5 bases from J, leaving 14 bases between. The CDR3 length is 14 residues. CDR1 MNHEY and CDR2 SMNVEV come from the germline V gene (reference sequence). The CDR3 protein is CASTEEEGTGELFF. CDR3 DNA: TGTGCCAGCACAGAAGAGGAGGGGACCGGGGAGCTGTTTTTT.

The J gene is TRBJ2-2, the V gene TRBV28, with TRBD2 as a possible D gene (5 bases). CDR1 and CDR2 (germline): MDHEN, SYDVKM. CDR3 length equals 13 residues. The ends were cut back, 3 bases at V and 6 bases at J, with 8 bases in the middle. CDR3 sequence reads: CASSFRGPGELFF. The DNA for the CDR3 is TGTGCCAGCAGTTTTCGCGGGCCCGGGGAGCTGTTTTTT.

The V call is TRBV7-9, the J call TRBJ2-5; 7 nucleotides align to TRBD1. V gave up 7 bases and J gave up 3 bases; unmatched junction bases: 8. Germline CDR1 SEHNR, CDR2 FQNEAQ (reference sequence). CDR3 length equals 14 residues. CDR3 residues: CASIIPGGEETQYF. The CDR3 coding sequence is TGTGCCAGCATCATCCCAGGGGGTGAAGAGACCCAGTACTTC.

The V gene is TRBV7-8, the J gene TRBJ2-5; maybe TRBD1 (5 bases). The CDR3 runs 15 residues. Germline-derived CDR1 and CDR2 are SGHVS and FQNEAQ. Trimming left V 5 bases short and J 1 base short, with 14 bases between. DNA of the CDR3: TGTGCCAGCAGCCCCCCGACAGAGAGCCAAGAGACCCAGTACTTC. Its translation: CASSPPTESQETQYF.

The chain uses TRBV6-5 and TRBJ2-2; D is unresolved. Germline lookup yields CDR1 MNHEY and CDR2 SVGAGI. The CDR3 totals 14 residues. Trimming left V 7 bases short and J 1 base short, with 10 bases between. This CDR3 reads CASKDALNTGELFF. DNA of the CDR3: TGTGCCAGCAAAGATGCCCTGAACACCGGGGAGCTGTTTTTT.

The sample holds one count of this clone. The chain employs TRBV27 and TRBJ1-6, with unresolved D. The CDR3 spans 15 residues. The germline V and J ends were trimmed by 3 bases and 2 bases, with 8 bases remaining between them. Germline CDR1 MNHEY, CDR2 SMNVEV (reference sequence). The CDR3 loop is CASSFRGAYNSPLHF. As DNA, the CDR3 is TGTGCCAGCAGTTTCAGAGGAGCCTATAATTCACCCCTCCACTTT.

The chain joins TRBV4-1 to TRBJ2-1; 8 bases agree with TRBD1. Germline values: CDR1 MGHRA, CDR2 YSYEKL. The CDR3 is 17 amino acids. Trimming cost V 5 bases and J 2 bases; bases outside gene matches: 11. The CDR3: CASSEDRVGTPYNEQFF. Here the CDR3 DNA reads TGCGCCAGCAGCGAGGACAGGGTAGGTACCCCCTACAATGAGCAGTTCTTC.

The rearrangement uses TRBV7-8 and TRBJ2-6, with D tentatively TRBD2 (6 bases). The CDR3 length is 16 residues. Germline values: CDR1 SGHVS, CDR2 FQNEAQ. V dropped 1 base and J dropped 2 bases, with 9 bases sitting between them. The CDR3 is CASSLVAAPGANVLTF. In DNA, the CDR3 is TGTGCCAGCAGCTTAGTAGCGGCGCCTGGGGCCAACGTCCTGACTTTC.

CDR3 nucleotides: TGTGCCAGCTCACCACTTGAGCGTCAGCCCCAGCATTTT. Translating it yields CASSPLERQPQHF. The V call is TRBV18, the J call TRBJ1-5; unclear D gene. The CDR3 covers 13 residues. The germline V and J ends were trimmed by 1 base and 6 bases, with 7 bases remaining between them. Looked up from germline, CDR1 is KGHSH and CDR2 is LQKENI.

The chain has TRBV19 and TRBJ2-7, with 8 bases aligning to TRBD1. Germline V gene lookup returns CDR1 LNHDA and CDR2 SQIVND (reference sequence). Unmatched junction bases numbered 8, after V lost 6 bases and J lost 4 bases. This CDR3 contains 14 residues. The CDR3 bases are TGTGCCAGTAGCTCAGGCCAGGGGGCATACGAGCAGTACTTC. Protein product: CASSSGQGAYEQYF.

This clone was seen just once. The genes are TRBV27 and TRBJ1-2; TRBD1 matches at 8 bases. Germline CDR1 is MNHEY and CDR2 is SMNVEV (reference sequence). This CDR3 contains 15 residues. J gave up 8 bases and V 7 bases, and 15 bases lay outside the gene matches. CDR3 residues: CASTLRPDRDDGYTF. Here the CDR3 DNA reads TGTGCCAGCACCCTCCGGCCGGACAGGGATGACGGCTACACCTTC.

The chain uses TRBV5-6 and TRBJ2-7; TRBD1 aligns across 9 bases. J gave up 2 bases and V 10 bases, and 13 bases lay outside the gene matches. CDR1 SGHDT and CDR2 YYEEEE come from the germline V gene. This CDR3 is 15 amino acids long. The DNA for the CDR3 is TGTGCCGCCTCGGGGTGGAGACAGGGGGCCTACGAGCAGTACTTC. Translating gives CAASGWRQGAYEQYF.

This clone came up once. The chain joins TRBV7-8 to TRBJ1-5; D gene uncertain. The CDR3 sequence is 15 residues long. Trimming left V 2 bases short and J 0 bases short, with 8 bases between. Germline V CDR1 and CDR2: SGHVS, FQNEAQ. The CDR3 region is CASSLLGNSNQPQHF. CDR3 bases: TGTGCCAGCAGCTTACTAGGGAATAGCAATCAGCCCCAGCATTTT.